Listed below are T cell receptor beta chains from one sample, sequenced in a study of shared clonotypes between healthy human individuals. Using immunoSEQ multiplex PCR, the repertoire was profiled, and TCRdb retains in-frame clones only, with some absent. Of over a million clones detected, around 78% appear once; the ten largest clones hold approximately 0.56%. Sequencing input: memory CD4+ T cells from PBMCs. The receptors were sampled from a young man in good health. Some clones in this sample may be carry-over from other donors' samples. Both conserved end residues are part of each CDR3. Each record gives: J gene, V gene, D gene, clone size, CDR3 DNA, CDR3 protein. D genes are given only for firm matches. Size is stated for part of the rows, as once, few or many counts, or as a class when the clone is expanded.

TRBJ2-1	TRBV9	-	-	TGTGCCAGCAGCGTAGCGAGCGGAGGGTACAATGAGCAGTTCTTC	CASSVASGGYNEQFF
TRBJ1-2	TRBV6-1	-	-	TGTGCCAGCGGCCGGGAAGGCTACACCTTC	CASGREGYTF
TRBJ2-1	TRBV28	TRBD2	-	TGTGCCAGCAGTTCCCCTCGGACTAGCGGGACTGATGAGCAGTTCTTC	CASSSPRTSGTDEQFF
TRBJ2-1	TRBV11-3	-	-	TGTGCCAGCAGCCTGCACAGCAATGAGCAGTTCTTC	CASSLHSNEQFF
TRBJ2-7	TRBV5-1	-	many	TGCGCCAGCAGCCTAACAGGGTTCGTGGACGAGCAGTACTTC	CASSLTGFVDEQYF
TRBJ2-5	TRBV7-9	-	-	TGTGCCAGCAGCTTAGCGGGAGAACGAGAGACCCAGTACTTC	CASSLAGERETQYF
TRBJ1-3	TRBV5-1	-	-	TGCGCCAGCAGCGAACGACAGTCGTCTGGAAACACCATATATTTT	CASSERQSSGNTIYF
TRBJ1-2	TRBV28	-	-	TGTGCCAGCAGTGTCTCCGGGCCCCCGTATGGCTACACCTTC	CASSVSGPPYGYTF
TRBJ2-7	TRBV19	-	-	TGTGCCAGTAGCCCGGAGTCCGGGTTCCCGCGTAGGTCCGAGCAGTACTTC	CASSPESGFPRRSEQYF
TRBJ2-5	TRBV14	TRBD1	few	TGTGCCAGCAGCCGTGGACAGGACCAAGAGACCCAGTACTTC	CASSRGQDQETQYF
TRBJ2-3	TRBV5-1	-	-	TGCGCCAGCAGCTTGGTTGGACGCGGGAACACAGATACGCAGTATTTT	CASSLVGRGNTDTQYF
TRBJ1-4	TRBV28	-	-	TGTGCCAGCAGTTCGTTCGACGTAACTAATGAAAAACTGTTTTTT	CASSSFDVTNEKLFF
TRBJ2-7	TRBV7-3	-	-	TGTGCCAGCAGCCCCTCGTACACTTACCCCTACGAGCAGTACTTC	CASSPSYTYPYEQYF
TRBJ2-3	TRBV2	-	-	TGTGCCAGTAGGTTGGATTGGGGCACAGATACGCAGTATTTT	CASRLDWGTDTQYF
TRBJ2-2	TRBV7-2	TRBD2	-	TGTTCGAGCGGGACCTGGAACACCGGGGAGCTGTTTTTT	CSSGTWNTGELFF
TRBJ2-3	TRBV11-1	-	-	TGTGCCAGCAGCGGAGAGGTTCAGGGTACGCAGTATTTT	CASSGEVQGTQYF
TRBJ2-7	TRBV5-6	TRBD2	-	TGTGCCAGCAGCTTGAGCGGGACTAGCGGGCTCTATGGCTACGAGCAGTACTTC	CASSLSGTSGLYGYEQYF
TRBJ1-5	TRBV4-2	-	-	TGTGCCAGCAGCCAAGGCTCGTGGGGGGCTAAACAGCCCCAGCATTTT	CASSQGSWGAKQPQHF
TRBJ2-3	TRBV7-9	-	-	TGTGCCAGCAGCTTAGAGGGGGATACGCAGTATTTT	CASSLEGDTQYF
TRBJ1-5	TRBV6-1	-	-	TGTGCCAGCAACCTAGAAAGGGGAAATCAGCCCCAGCATTTT	CASNLERGNQPQHF
TRBJ2-3	TRBV10-3	-	-	TGTGCCATCAGTGAGCCCGGGGCAGTCGCGCAGTATTTT	CAISEPGAVAQYF
TRBJ2-7	TRBV2	TRBD2	-	TGTGCCAGCAGCTCGCGGGAGAGTTCCGAGCAGTACTTC	CASSSRESSEQYF
TRBJ2-7	TRBV5-1	-	-	TGCGCCAGCAGCTTGGAACAGGGGCGCGGGGGCGAGCAGTACTTC	CASSLEQGRGGEQYF
TRBJ2-1	TRBV5-1	TRBD1	-	TGCGCCAGCAGCAACAACAGGGGGCTGGATGAGCAGTTCTTC	CASSNNRGLDEQFF
TRBJ2-3	TRBV28	-	few	TGTGCCAGCAGAATGTACAGGCGCAGGCGGGACCCTAGCGGCACAGATACGCAGTATTTT	CASRMYRRRRDPSGTDTQYF
TRBJ2-7	TRBV5-6	-	-	TGTGCCAGCAGCGTACCCAGGGAGCCCTACGAGCAGTACTTC	CASSVPREPYEQYF
TRBJ2-5	TRBV6-1	-	-	TGTGCCAGTCATCAAGCCCACGCGGTAGGAGAGACCCAGTACTTC	CASHQAHAVGETQYF
TRBJ2-7	TRBV23-1	TRBD2	-	TGCGCCAGCAGTCAAGGGACTAGCGGGAGGGTGTCGTTTTGCGAGCAGTACTTC	CASSQGTSGRVSFCEQYF
TRBJ2-1	TRBV5-1	-	-	TGCGCCAGCAGCTTGTACGGGACGAGCTCCTACAATGAGCAGTTCTTC	CASSLYGTSSYNEQFF
TRBJ2-6	TRBV19	-	-	TGTGCCAGTAGTAACCTTCCAGGGGTCAGTGGGGCCAACGTCCTGACTTTC	CASSNLPGVSGANVLTF
TRBJ1-1	TRBV29-1	TRBD1	many	TGCAGCGTTGTGGGGGGACAGGGATCCACTGAAGCTTTCTTT	CSVVGGQGSTEAFF
TRBJ1-1	TRBV19	TRBD1	-	TGTGCCAGTAGTGGACGACAGGGGGGGTGGATCGCTGAAGCTTTCTTT	CASSGRQGGWIAEAFF
TRBJ2-1	TRBV28	-	-	TGTGCCAGCAGTTTGGTGGATGAGCAGTTCTTC	CASSLVDEQFF
TRBJ1-5	TRBV6-1	-	-	TGTGCCAGCAGTGAGGCAGGTGGGCGCCATCAGCCCCAGCATTTT	CASSEAGGRHQPQHF
TRBJ2-7	TRBV27	TRBD2	-	TGTGCCAGCAGTTTAGAGGGACTAACCTACGAGCAGTACTTC	CASSLEGLTYEQYF
TRBJ2-5	TRBV10-1	TRBD2	-	TGCGCCAGCAGTGGGACGACCCGGGGGGACCTCAAGTACTTC	CASSGTTRGDLKYF
TRBJ2-3	TRBV6-5	-	many	TGTGCCAGCAGTTGGGGACTGGCCACAGATACGCAGTATTTT	CASSWGLATDTQYF
TRBJ2-3	TRBV2	-	once	TGTGCCAGCAGTAGGGACTCCCAAGATACGCAGTATTTT	CASSRDSQDTQYF
TRBJ1-5	TRBV28	-	once	TGTGCCAGCAGTTTGGGGCCGGGGGAATTTAGCAATCAGCCCCAGCATTTT	CASSLGPGEFSNQPQHF
TRBJ2-7	TRBV12-1	-	-	TGTGCCAGCAGCTCTTCGGACAGGGGATTCGGGACCTACGAGCAGTACTTC	CASSSSDRGFGTYEQYF
TRBJ1-4	TRBV28	TRBD1	few	TGTGCCAGCAGAAGAGGGGGCACTAATGAAAAACTGTTTTTT	CASRRGGTNEKLFF
TRBJ2-7	TRBV18	-	once	TGTGCCAGCTCGTCTAACCAAGTCTACGAGCAGTACTTC	CASSSNQVYEQYF
TRBJ2-7	TRBV6-4	TRBD2	-	TGTGCCAGCAGTGTCGCGGGGGGCGGCAGAAGCTCCTACGAGCAGTACTTC	CASSVAGGGRSSYEQYF
TRBJ2-3	TRBV7-3	TRBD2	-	TGTGCCAGCAGCCGGCAACCGGGACTAGCGGGCTCAGATACGCAGTATTTT	CASSRQPGLAGSDTQYF
TRBJ2-5	TRBV27	TRBD2	-	TGTGCCAGCAGTTTATTGGGGGAGGGAGGTTCAAGAGGGACCCAGTACTTC	CASSLLGEGGSRGTQYF
TRBJ1-3	TRBV7-3	TRBD1	-	TGTGCCAGCAGCTCAATTTACCGGACAGGGGGCTGTGGAAACACCATATATTTT	CASSSIYRTGGCGNTIYF
TRBJ2-7	TRBV27	TRBD2	-	TGTGCCAGCAGTTGGGCTAGCGGGTACGAGCAGTACTTC	CASSWASGYEQYF
TRBJ1-2	TRBV7-2	TRBD1	-	TGTGCCAGCAGCTTAGGGCAGGGGGCGCCCCGCGGCTACACCTTC	CASSLGQGAPRGYTF
TRBJ2-1	TRBV7-3	-	-	TGTGCCAGCAGCTTAGGTCCCAGTATGGCGTACAATGAGCAGTTCTTC	CASSLGPSMAYNEQFF
TRBJ2-5	TRBV14	TRBD1	-	TGTGCCAGCACCCCAGGGACAGGGCAGGAGACCCAGTACTTC	CASTPGTGQETQYF
TRBJ1-5	TRBV2	TRBD1	few	TGTGCCAGCAGTGCGGACAGGGGTGGCAATCAGCCCCAGCATTTT	CASSADRGGNQPQHF